This record covers a single T cell receptor beta chain. Its antigen is undetermined. The data derive from a study of T cells in tuberculosis. About the study: This South African cohort compared adolescents with or without latent tuberculosis against adults with active tuberculosis.

Regarding the study as a whole: GMM-specific TCRs were nearer to active tuberculosis alpha repertoires, suggesting expansion.

Sequenced by immunoSEQ multiplex PCR; TCRdb stores in-frame clones only, minus some. This sample has about 30,000 clones, with over 95% found just once. The CDR3 covers 13 residues. Germline lookup yields CDR1 SGHTA and CDR2 FQGTGA. V dropped 2 bases and J dropped 5 bases, with 9 bases sitting between them. V gene TRBV7-3 combines with J gene TRBJ2-5; D unresolved. This receptor was obtained from a donor between 10 and 35 years old with latent tuberculosis or without tuberculosis infection. Material: PBMCs. The chain's CDR3 is CASSLGSGETQYF. In DNA form, the CDR3 reads TGTGCCAGCAGCTTAGGATCCGGGGAGACCCAGTACTTC.